These T cell receptor beta chains were read from a single sample in a study of T cells in localized non-small cell lung cancer. Method: immunoSEQ multiplex PCR; TCRdb's copy keeps in-frame clones and lacks some. The data hold approximately 54,000 clones, with approximately 90% observed a single time. The sample in question was peripheral blood, obtained before any cancer treatment. These receptors were taken from a woman aged 35-75 years with stage I lung adenocarcinoma. Each CDR3 is given with its conserved first and last residue. D genes are given only for firm matches. A clone size is listed for some rows: how often the clone was seen (once, few, many), or a class if it is expanded.

V: TRBV7-2; length: 13; J: TRBJ1-2; size: -; D: -; CDR3: CASSLGQTYGYTF; DNA: TGTGCCAGCAGCTTAGGACAGACCTATGGCTACACCTTC
V: TRBV29-1; length: 14; J: TRBJ2-4; size: -; D: -; CDR3: CSVEAPNHGNIQYF; DNA: TGCAGCGTTGAAGCCCCCAACCACGGAAACATTCAGTACTTC
V: TRBV19; length: 14; J: TRBJ1-1; size: -; D: -; CDR3: CASNKGLPGGEAFF; DNA: TGTGCCAGTAACAAGGGCCTCCCGGGCGGTGAAGCTTTCTTT
V: TRBV7-8; length: 17; J: TRBJ1-3; size: -; D: TRBD1; CDR3: CASSLGTTGGSGNTIYF; DNA: TGTGCCAGCAGCTTAGGGACTACAGGGGGCTCTGGAAACACCATATATTTT
V: TRBV29-1; length: 13; J: TRBJ2-1; size: -; D: TRBD2; CDR3: CSVGAGGQNEQFF; DNA: TGCAGCGTTGGAGCGGGGGGGCAGAATGAGCAGTTCTTC
V: TRBV6-5; length: 15; J: TRBJ1-1; size: -; D: TRBD1; CDR3: CASTPRQGTAAEAFF; DNA: TGTGCCAGCACCCCAAGACAGGGCACTGCAGCTGAAGCTTTCTTT
V: TRBV7-2; length: 13; J: TRBJ2-5; size: -; D: TRBD1; CDR3: CASSPGQGATQYF; DNA: TGTGCCAGCAGCCCGGGACAGGGTGCAACCCAGTACTTC
V: TRBV30; length: 15; J: TRBJ2-5; size: -; D: TRBD2; CDR3: CAWRTRRGAQGAQYF; DNA: TGTGCCTGGAGGACGAGGCGGGGGGCCCAAGGGGCCCAGTACTTC
V: TRBV9; length: 15; J: TRBJ2-7; size: -; D: -; CDR3: CASSVEPGIPYEQYF; DNA: TGTGCCAGCAGCGTAGAACCAGGGATACCCTACGAGCAGTACTTC
V: TRBV6-5; length: 15; J: TRBJ1-5; size: -; D: -; CDR3: CASSPLGEGDQPQHF; DNA: TGTGCCAGCAGTCCCCTGGGGGAAGGGGATCAGCCCCAGCATTTT
V: TRBV6-6; length: 14; J: TRBJ2-7; size: -; D: TRBD1; CDR3: CASSPDRGRGEQYF; DNA: TGTGCCAGCAGTCCGGACAGGGGGCGAGGAGAGCAGTACTTC
V: TRBV9; length: 14; J: TRBJ1-2; size: -; D: TRBD1; CDR3: CASSGDRVRGGYTF; DNA: TGTGCCAGCAGCGGCGACAGGGTTAGAGGTGGCTACACCTTC
V: TRBV18; length: 14; J: TRBJ2-7; size: -; D: -; CDR3: CASTAGASSYEQYF; DNA: TGTGCCAGCACTGCCGGGGCTAGCTCCTACGAGCAGTACTTC
V: TRBV19; length: 14; J: TRBJ2-7; size: -; D: TRBD1; CDR3: CASKPGQGYHEQYF; DNA: TGTGCCAGTAAGCCGGGACAGGGTTACCACGAGCAGTACTTC
V: TRBV2; length: 15; J: TRBJ2-7; size: -; D: -; CDR3: CASIRQDSGSYEQYF; DNA: TGTGCCAGCATACGTCAGGATAGCGGTTCCTACGAGCAGTACTTC
V: TRBV2; length: 15; J: TRBJ2-4; size: -; D: -; CDR3: CASSGSELAKNIQYF; DNA: TGTGCCAGCAGTGGGTCGGAACTAGCCAAAAACATTCAGTACTTC
V: TRBV7-9; length: 17; J: TRBJ1-6; size: few; D: -; CDR3: CASSLVRLGGITSPLHF; DNA: TGTGCCAGCAGCTTAGTTCGTCTTGGGGGTATAACTTCACCCCTCCACTTT
V: TRBV19; length: 13; J: TRBJ1-5; size: few; D: -; CDR3: CASQGQRGQPQHF; DNA: TGTGCCAGCCAAGGACAGCGGGGTCAGCCCCAGCATTTT
V: TRBV28; length: 17; J: TRBJ1-3; size: -; D: -; CDR3: CASSLLDGLSSGNTIYF; DNA: TGTGCCAGCAGTTTATTGGACGGACTAAGCTCTGGAAACACCATATATTTT